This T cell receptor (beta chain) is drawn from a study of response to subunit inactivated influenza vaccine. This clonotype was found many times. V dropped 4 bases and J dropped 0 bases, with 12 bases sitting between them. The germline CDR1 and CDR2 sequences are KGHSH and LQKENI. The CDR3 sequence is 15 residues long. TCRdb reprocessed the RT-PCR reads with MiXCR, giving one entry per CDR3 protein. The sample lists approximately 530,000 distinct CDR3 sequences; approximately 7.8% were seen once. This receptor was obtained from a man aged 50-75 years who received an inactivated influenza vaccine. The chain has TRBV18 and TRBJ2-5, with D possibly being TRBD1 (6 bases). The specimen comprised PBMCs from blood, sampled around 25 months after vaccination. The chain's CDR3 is CASSRSTGYQETQYF. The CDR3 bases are TGTGCCAGCTCACGATCAACAGGGTACCAAGAGACCCAGTACTTC. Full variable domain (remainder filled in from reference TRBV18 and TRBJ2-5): NAGVMQNPRHLVRRRGQEARLRCSPMKGHSHVYWYRQLPEEGLKFMVYLQKENIIDESGMPKERFSAEFPKEGPSILRIQQVVRGDSAAYFCASSRSTGYQETQYFGPGTRLLVL.